The clone carrying this TCR beta chain was counted a few times. Its target is not known. Looked up from germline, CDR1 is WNHNN and CDR2 is SYGVQD (reference sequence). This CDR3 is 18 amino acids long. The J segment lost 3 bases and the V segment lost 8 bases, leaving 14 bases of the junction unmatched. RNA transcripts gave rise to amplified TCR beta CDR3 regions. The HTBI primer set drove a first-round RT-PCR of the TCR CDR3. TCRdb re-called the multiplex PCR reads through MiXCR, storing one row per CDR3 protein. Here the sample spans about 410,000 distinct CDR3 sequences, roughly 14% being singletons. The sample originates from a study of T cells in Graves' hyperthyroidism and ophthalmopathy. Looking at the study overall: The initial diagnosis was the point when peripheral blood was collected, ahead of any treatment.

Study-wide results and caveats: Blood samples included most of the expanded thyroid clonotypes exceeding 0.001.

V is TRBV10-1 and J is TRBJ2-1; 12 nucleotides line up with TRBD1. The TCR originated in a man aged 18 to 30 with Graves' ophthalmopathy. Sequenced sample: blood. The CDR3 loop is CASGTGGAGGSGYNEQFF. DNA of the CDR3: TGCGCCAGCGGGACAGGGGGCGCGGGCGGGAGTGGCTACAATGAGCAGTTCTTC.